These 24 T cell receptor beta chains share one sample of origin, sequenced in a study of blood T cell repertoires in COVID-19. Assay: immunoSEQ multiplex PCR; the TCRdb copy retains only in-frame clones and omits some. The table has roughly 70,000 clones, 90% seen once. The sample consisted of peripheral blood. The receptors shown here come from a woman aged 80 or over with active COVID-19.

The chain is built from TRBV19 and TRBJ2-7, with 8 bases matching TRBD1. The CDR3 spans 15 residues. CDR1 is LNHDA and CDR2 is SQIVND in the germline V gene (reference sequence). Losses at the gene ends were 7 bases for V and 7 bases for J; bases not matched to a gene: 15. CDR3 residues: CASTKRSTGVQEQYF. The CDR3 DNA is TGTGCCAGTACGAAAAGATCGACAGGGGTCCAGGAGCAGTACTTC.

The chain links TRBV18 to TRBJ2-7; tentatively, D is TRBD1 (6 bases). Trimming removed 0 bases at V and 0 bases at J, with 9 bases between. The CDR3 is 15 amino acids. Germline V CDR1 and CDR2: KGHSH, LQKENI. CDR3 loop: CASSPPGGRSYEQYF. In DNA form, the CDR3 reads TGTGCCAGCTCACCACCTGGGGGCCGCTCCTACGAGCAGTACTTC. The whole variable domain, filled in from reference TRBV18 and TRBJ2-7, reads NAGVMQNPRHLVRRRGQEARLRCSPMKGHSHVYWYRQLPEEGLKFMVYLQKENIIDESGMPKERFSAEFPKEGPSILRIQQVVRGDSAAYFCASSPPGGRSYEQYFGPGTRLTVT.

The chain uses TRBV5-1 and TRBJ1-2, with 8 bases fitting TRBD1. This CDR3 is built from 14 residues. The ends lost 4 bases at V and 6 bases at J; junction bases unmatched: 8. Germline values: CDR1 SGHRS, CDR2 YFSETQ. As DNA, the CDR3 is TGCGCCAGCAGCCCGACAGGGGTGCGGGATGGCTACACCTTC. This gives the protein CASSPTGVRDGYTF.

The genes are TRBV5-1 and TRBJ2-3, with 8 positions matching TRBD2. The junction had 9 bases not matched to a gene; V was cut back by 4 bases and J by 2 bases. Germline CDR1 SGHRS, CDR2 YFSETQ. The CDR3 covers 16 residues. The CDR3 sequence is CASSPLSGGLTDTQYF. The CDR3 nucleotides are TGCGCCAGCAGCCCACTTTCGGGGGGGCTCACAGATACGCAGTATTTT.

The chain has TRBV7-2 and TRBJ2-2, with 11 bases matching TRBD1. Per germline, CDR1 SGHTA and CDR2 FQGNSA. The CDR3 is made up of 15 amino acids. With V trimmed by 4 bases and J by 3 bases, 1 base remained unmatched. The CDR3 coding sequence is TGTGCCAGCAGCTCGGGACAGGGGGACACCGGGGAGCTGTTTTTT. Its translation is CASSSGQGDTGELFF.

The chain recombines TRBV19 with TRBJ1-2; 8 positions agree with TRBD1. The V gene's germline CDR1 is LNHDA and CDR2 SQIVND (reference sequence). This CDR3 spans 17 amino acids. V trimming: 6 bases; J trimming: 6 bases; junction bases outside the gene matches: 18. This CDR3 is CASRSPGQAEGGHGYTF. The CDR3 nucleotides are TGTGCCAGTAGGTCACCGGGACAGGCCGAAGGGGGTCATGGCTACACCTTC.

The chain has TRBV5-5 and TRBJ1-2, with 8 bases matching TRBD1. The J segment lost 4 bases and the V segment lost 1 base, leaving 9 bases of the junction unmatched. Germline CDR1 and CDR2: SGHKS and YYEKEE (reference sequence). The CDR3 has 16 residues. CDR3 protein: CASSLSGTGLGYGYTF. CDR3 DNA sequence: TGTGCCAGCAGCTTGTCCGGGACAGGCCTGGGCTATGGCTACACCTTC.

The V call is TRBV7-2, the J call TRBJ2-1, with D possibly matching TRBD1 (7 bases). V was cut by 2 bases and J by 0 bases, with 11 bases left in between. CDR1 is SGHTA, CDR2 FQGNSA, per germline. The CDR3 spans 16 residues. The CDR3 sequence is CASSLNRGLSYNEQFF. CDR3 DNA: TGTGCCAGCAGCTTAAACAGGGGACTCTCCTACAATGAGCAGTTCTTC.

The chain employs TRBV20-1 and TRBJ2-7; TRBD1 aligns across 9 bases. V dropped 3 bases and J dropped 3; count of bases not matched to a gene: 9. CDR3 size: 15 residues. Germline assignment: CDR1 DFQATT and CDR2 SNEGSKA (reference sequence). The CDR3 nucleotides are TGCAGTGCTAGTGTCCTCCGGACAGGGGACTACGAGCAGTACTTC. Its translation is CSASVLRTGDYEQYF.

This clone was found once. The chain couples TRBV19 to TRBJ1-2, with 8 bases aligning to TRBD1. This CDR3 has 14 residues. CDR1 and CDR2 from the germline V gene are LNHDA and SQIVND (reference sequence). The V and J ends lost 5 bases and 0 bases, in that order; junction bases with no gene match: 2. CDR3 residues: CASSDRGANYGYTF. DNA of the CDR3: TGTGCCAGTAGTGACAGGGGAGCTAACTATGGCTACACCTTC.

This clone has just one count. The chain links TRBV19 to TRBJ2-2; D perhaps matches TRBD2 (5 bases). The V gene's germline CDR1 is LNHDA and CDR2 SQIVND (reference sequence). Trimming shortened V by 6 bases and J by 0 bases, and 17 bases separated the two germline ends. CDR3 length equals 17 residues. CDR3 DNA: TGTGCCAGTAGCCACCTGGGCGGGTTCGCGAACACCGGGGAGCTGTTTTTT. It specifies CASSHLGGFANTGELFF.

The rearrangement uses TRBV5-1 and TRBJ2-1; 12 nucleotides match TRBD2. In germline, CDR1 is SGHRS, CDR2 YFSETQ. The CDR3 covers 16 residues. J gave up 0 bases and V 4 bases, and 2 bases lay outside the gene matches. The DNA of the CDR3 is TGCGCCAGCAGCGTGACTAGCGGGAGCTCCTACAATGAGCAGTTCTTC. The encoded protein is CASSVTSGSSYNEQFF.

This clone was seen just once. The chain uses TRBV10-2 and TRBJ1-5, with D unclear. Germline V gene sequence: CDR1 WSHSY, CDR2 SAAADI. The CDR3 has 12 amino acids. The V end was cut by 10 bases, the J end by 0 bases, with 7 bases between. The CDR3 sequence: CATSDSNQPQHF. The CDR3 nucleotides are TGCGCCACCTCAGATAGCAATCAGCCCCAGCATTTT.

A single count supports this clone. The CDR3 coding sequence is TGTGCCAGCAGCGGTGGACAGGGGTACACAGATACGCAGTATTTT. Amino acids: CASSGGQGYTDTQYF. The chain couples TRBV7-9 to TRBJ2-3; 9 nucleotides align to TRBD1. The CDR3 length is 15 residues. Trimming removed 5 bases from V and 2 bases from J; junction bases left unmatched: 5. Germline V lookup: CDR1 SEHNR, CDR2 FQNEAQ (reference sequence). Together with reference TRBV7-9 and TRBJ2-3, the CDR3 gives the full variable domain: DTGVSQNPRHKITKRGQNVTFRCDPISEHNRLYWYRQTLGQGPEFLTYFQNEAQLEKSRLLSDRFSAERPKGSFSTLEIQRTEQGDSAMYLCASSGGQGYTDTQYFGPGTRLTVL.

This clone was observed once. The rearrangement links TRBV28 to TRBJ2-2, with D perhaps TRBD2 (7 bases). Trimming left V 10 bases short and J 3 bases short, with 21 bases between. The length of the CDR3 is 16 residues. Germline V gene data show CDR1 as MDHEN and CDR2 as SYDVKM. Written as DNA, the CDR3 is TGTGCCATCAGGTCCGGGGGCGCGGGGGACACCGGGGAGCTGTTTTTT. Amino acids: CAIRSGGAGDTGELFF.

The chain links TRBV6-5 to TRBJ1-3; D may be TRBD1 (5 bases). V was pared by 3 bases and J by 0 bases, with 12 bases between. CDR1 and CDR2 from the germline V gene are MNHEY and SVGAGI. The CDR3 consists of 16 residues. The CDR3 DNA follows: TGTGCCAGCAGTTATCGGACACCGAACTCTGGAAACACCATATATTTT. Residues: CASSYRTPNSGNTIYF.

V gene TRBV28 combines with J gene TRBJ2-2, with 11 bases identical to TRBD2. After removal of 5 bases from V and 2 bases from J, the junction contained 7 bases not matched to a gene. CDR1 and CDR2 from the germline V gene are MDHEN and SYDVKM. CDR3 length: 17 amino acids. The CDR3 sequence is CASSTTRLAGNTGELFF. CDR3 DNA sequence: TGTGCCAGCAGTACTACTCGACTAGCGGGAAACACCGGGGAGCTGTTTTTT.

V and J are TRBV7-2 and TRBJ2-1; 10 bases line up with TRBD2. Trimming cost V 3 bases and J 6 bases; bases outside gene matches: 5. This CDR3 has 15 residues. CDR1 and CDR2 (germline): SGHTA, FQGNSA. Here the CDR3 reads CASSFSRTSGNEQFF. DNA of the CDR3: TGTGCCAGCAGCTTTTCACGGACTAGCGGCAATGAGCAGTTCTTC.

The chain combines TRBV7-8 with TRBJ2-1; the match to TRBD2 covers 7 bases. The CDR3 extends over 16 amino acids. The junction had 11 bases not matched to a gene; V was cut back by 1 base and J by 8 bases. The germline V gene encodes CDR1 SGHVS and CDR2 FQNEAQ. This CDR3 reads CASSLVARTSVDEQFF. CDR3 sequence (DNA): TGTGCCAGCAGCTTAGTGGCCCGTACTAGCGTTGATGAGCAGTTCTTC.

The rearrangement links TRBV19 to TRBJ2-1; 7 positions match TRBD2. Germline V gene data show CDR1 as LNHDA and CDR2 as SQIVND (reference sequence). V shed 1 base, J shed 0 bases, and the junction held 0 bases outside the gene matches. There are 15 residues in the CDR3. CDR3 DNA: TGTGCCAGTAGTATAGCGGGAGGCTCCTACAATGAGCAGTTCTTC. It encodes CASSIAGGSYNEQFF.

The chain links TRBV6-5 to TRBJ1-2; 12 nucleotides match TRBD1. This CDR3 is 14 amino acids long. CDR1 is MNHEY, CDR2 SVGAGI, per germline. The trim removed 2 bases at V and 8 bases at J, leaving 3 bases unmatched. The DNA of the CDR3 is TGTGCCAGCAGTTACGGGACAGGGGGCGCGGGCTACACCTTC. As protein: CASSYGTGGAGYTF.

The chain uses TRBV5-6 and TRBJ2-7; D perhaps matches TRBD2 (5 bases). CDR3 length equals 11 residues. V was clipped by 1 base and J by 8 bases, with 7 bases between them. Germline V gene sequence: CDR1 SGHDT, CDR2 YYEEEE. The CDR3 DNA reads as TGTGCCAGCAGCTTGAACGGGAAGCAGTACTTC. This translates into CASSLNGKQYF.

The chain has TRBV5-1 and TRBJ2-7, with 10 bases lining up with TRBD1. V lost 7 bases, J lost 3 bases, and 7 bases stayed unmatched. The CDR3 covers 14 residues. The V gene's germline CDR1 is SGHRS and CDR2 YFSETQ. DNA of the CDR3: TGCGCCAGCGCCATGGGGACAGGGGACTACGAGCAGTACTTC. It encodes CASAMGTGDYEQYF.

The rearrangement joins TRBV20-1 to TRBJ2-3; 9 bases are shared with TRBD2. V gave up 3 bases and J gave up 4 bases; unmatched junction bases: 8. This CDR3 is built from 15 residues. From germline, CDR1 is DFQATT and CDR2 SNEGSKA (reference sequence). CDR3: CSASHGGREPDTQYF. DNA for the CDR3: TGCAGTGCTAGTCACGGCGGGAGGGAGCCAGATACGCAGTATTTT.